This T cell receptor beta chain was obtained from a study of cytomegalovirus exposure and HLA in healthy donors. Study-wide results and caveats: For most TCR beta V segments, an earlier analysis put the productive rate at about 87% or about 30% of the time. It emerged from a later analysis that several of the most significant clusters appeared to be linked to common viral pathogens.

This clone was counted ten times or more. What it binds is not known. The CDR3 consists of 13 residues. Germline CDR1 is MNHEY and CDR2 is SVGAGI. The V gene end was trimmed by 7 bases and the J gene end by 4 bases; junction bases not matched to a gene: 6. In the PCR, 60 Vbeta and 13 Jbeta primers were used. This table comes from immunoSEQ multiplex PCR, and its TCRdb copy is limited to in-frame clones, with some not included. Counted here are more than 80,000 clones, roughly 70% occurring once; the ten biggest clones make up 2.5% to 3%. Sequenced: PBMCs. The receptor was derived from a male donor in good health and CMV-seropositive. The rearrangement uses TRBV6-5 and TRBJ1-1; 7 bases agree with TRBD1. Here the CDR3 reads CASNYRGSTEAFF. Here the CDR3 DNA reads TGTGCCAGCAACTACAGGGGAAGCACTGAAGCTTTCTTT.